This T cell receptor beta chain was captured by sequencing in a study of CD4 T cells in relation to SARS-CoV-2 and coronaviruses (dated by TCRdb to about 2021). As for the study more broadly: In the ViraFEST assay, PBMCs were cultured with antigen for about eleven days, after which TCR beta CDR3s were sequenced to identify antigen-specific clonal expansions. The negative reference condition was either a culture with an HIV-1 Nef peptide pool or a culture with no peptide. HLA restriction was mapped for shared crossreactive spike epitopes using patient-derived lymphoblastoid cell lines. At the level of individual TCR clonotypes, the study measured memory CD4+ T cell crossreactivity between SARS-CoV-2 spike protein and common cold coronavirus spike proteins. The Adaptive Biotechnologies TCR-sequencing kit was used to sequence samples from three pre-COVID donors and the naive versus memory experiments, while other data came from Illumina-based sequencing. A different TCR-beta assay, based on Illumina, was used to sequence expansion assays from other donors in the study.

From the cysteine through the phenylalanine, the CDR3 covers 16 amino acids. Only the CDR3 DNA stays, 48 bases, in frame from base 1. The germline V gene provides CDR1 SGHTA and CDR2 FQGNSA. Ends trimmed: V by 1 base, J by 4 bases; bases unmatched to a gene: 6. The library relied on the immunoSEQ multiplex PCR assay. Processing in the source paper ran as follows. Preprocessing removed nonproductive sequences and CDR3s not starting with C, not ending with F or W, or shorter than 7 amino acids. The MANAFEST web app was used to call antigen-specific clonotypes on the basis of expansion compared with the reference and with other culture wells. A clone counted as positive if significantly expanded in 2 of 3 replicate wells versus the reference culture at FDR below 0.05. Positive clones also required significant expansion versus all other tandem wells and an odds ratio above 5. After three terminal residues were trimmed from each end, CDR3 homology was quantified as pairwise Levenshtein distance using the stringdist R package. TCRdb carries this immuneACCESS record with in-frame sequences only. Its versions omit some clonotypes, under half of them owing to an unresolved V gene in the studies checked, with the rest unexplained. V and J calls and clone size are given by that table; D and trimming were obtained from the DNA. This sample gives 9,500 to 15,000 clones in total; around 73% of them show up just once. In total, the top ten clones hold around 13% of the sample.

Of note for this clone: Its specific antigen is unknown. No base qualities exist here, and no much larger clone lies one base off it.

CD4+ T cells from unexposed donors were collected before the COVID-19 pandemic (2011-2018). Following 10 days of culture, the EasySep CD4+ T cell isolation kit was used to isolate CD4+ T cells. As cell number allowed, CD4+ T cells from unexposed donors were tested for reactivity to SARS-CoV-2 S and N and to four common cold coronavirus spike pools. PBMCs were cultured at over 1.5 million per well in IMDM supplemented with approximately 5% human AB serum and roughly 10 IU/ml IL-2. Half of the culture medium was replaced with fresh IL-2-containing medium on days 3 and 7. Triplicate replicate wells were generally used for each peptide culture condition. Leukapheresis product for the unexposed donors was bought commercially. Ficoll-Paque PLUS gradient centrifugation was used to isolate PBMCs from leukapheresis product or whole blood. PBMCs were either cryopreserved at -140 degrees C or used fresh in the expansion assay. The QIAamp Micro DNA Kit was used to extract genomic DNA from the CD4+ T cells.

What the study reported, not specific to this receptor: Pre-pandemic and post-infection samples were not both contributed by any donor, so tracing of the source of pre-existing responses was limited. Memory CD4+ clonotypes crossrecognizing SARS-CoV-2 and at least one common cold coronavirus spike were found in 55% to 70% of donors. Compared with monoreactive clones, crossreactive clones had significantly weaker SARS-CoV-2-driven expansion, a result consistent with antigenic imprinting. Because the crossreactivity analysis focused on spike protein, crossreactivity against other viral proteins was not assessed. The study was constrained by small numbers of patients and of tested TCRs.

The V gene is TRBV7-2 and the J gene is TRBJ2-3; a stretch of 9 junction bases matches TRBD2. The specimen was CD4+ T cells from PBMCs, cultured in vitro. This clonotype was obtained from a human donor in good health. The base sequence is TGTGCCAGCAGCTTAGAGGTTTCTAGCGGGGCAGATACGCAGTATTTT. Translated, it reads CASSLEVSSGADTQYF. The variable domain in full, with residues beyond the CDR3 obtained from the reference TRBV7-2 and TRBJ2-3 genes, is GAGVSQSPSNKVTEKGKDVELRCDPISGHTALYWYRQSLGQGLEFLIYFQGNSAPDKSGLPSDRFSAERTGGSVSTLTIQRTQQEDSAVYLCASSLEVSSGADTQYFGPGTRLTVL.